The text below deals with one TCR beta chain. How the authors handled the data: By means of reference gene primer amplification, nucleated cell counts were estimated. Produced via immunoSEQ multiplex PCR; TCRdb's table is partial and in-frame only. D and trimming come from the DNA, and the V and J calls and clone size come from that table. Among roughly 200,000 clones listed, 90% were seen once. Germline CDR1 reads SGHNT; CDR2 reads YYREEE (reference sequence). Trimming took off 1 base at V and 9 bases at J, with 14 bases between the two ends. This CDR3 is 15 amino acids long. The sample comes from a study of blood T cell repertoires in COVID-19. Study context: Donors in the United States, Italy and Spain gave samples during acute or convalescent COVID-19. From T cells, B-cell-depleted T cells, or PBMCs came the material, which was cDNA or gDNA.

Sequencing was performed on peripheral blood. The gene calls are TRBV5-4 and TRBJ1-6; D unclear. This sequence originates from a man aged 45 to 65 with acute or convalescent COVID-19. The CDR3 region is CASSLSSRFGSPLHF. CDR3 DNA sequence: TGTGCCAGCAGCTTGAGCTCCAGGTTCGGTTCACCCCTCCACTTT.